This T cell receptor (beta chain) was captured by sequencing in a study of multiple sclerosis patients with progressive multifocal leukoencephalopathy. Across the whole study: Longitudinal control samples came from natalizumab-treated multiple sclerosis patients without PML.

The CDR3 contains 17 residues. Germline-derived CDR1 and CDR2 are LGHNA and YSLEER. V dropped 0 bases and J dropped 5 bases, with 17 bases sitting between them. Specified time point: before natalizumab initiation. Prior interferon beta treatment was universal, and the PML patients were all female. TCRdb keeps only in-frame clones here, not all; method: immunoSEQ multiplex PCR. The sample contains 25,000 to 30,000 clones, 88% of which appear only once. General study points: Before and during natalizumab, the clones expanded at PML already existed. Whether JC virus or general immunocompromise explains the findings remained unclear.

With respect to this clone: Its specificity is not known.

The sample was PBMCs. The clonotype comes from a human donor with multiple sclerosis. The rearrangement joins TRBV4-3 to TRBJ1-5; tentatively, D is TRBD1 (5 bases). CDR3: CASSQDLRDPRYQPQHF. CDR3 DNA sequence: TGCGCCAGCAGCCAAGATCTAAGGGACCCACGATATCAGCCCCAGCATTTT.